Shown below are 8 T cell receptor beta chains from a single sample sequenced in a study of vaccination and CD4 T cells after COVID-19. As for treatment: approximately 9-day PBMC culture with coronavirus spike peptide pools or control peptides (ViraFEST assay). These receptors are not linked to any known antigen. Sequence data for DNA of cultured CD4+ T cells were generated by the Oncomine TCR Beta short-read assay. TCRdb passed the PCR reads through MiXCR, listing each CDR3 protein once. This sample yields about 27,000 distinct CDR3 sequences, of which about two thirds are seen a single time; about 17% belongs to the top ten. Sequences were derived from CD4+ T cells from blood, cultured in vitro, sampled after SARS-CoV-2 vaccination. These receptors all stem from a human donor who received a COVID-19 vaccine.

The sample holds a few counts of this clonotype. V usage is TRBV6-5 and J usage is TRBJ1-6; maybe TRBD1 (5 bases). Germline-derived CDR1 and CDR2 are MNHEY and SVGAGI. V was pared by 3 bases and J by 0 bases, with 15 bases between. The CDR3 has 18 amino acids. CDR3 nucleotides: TGTGCCAGCAGTTATAGTGTTTTTGGGGCCTCCTATAATTCACCCCTCCACTTT. Protein: CASSYSVFGASYNSPLHF.

The genes are TRBV14 and TRBJ2-7; 7 bases align to TRBD1. Per the germline V gene, CDR1 is SGHDN and CDR2 is FVKESK. The CDR3 is made up of 15 amino acids. Trimming took 0 bases from V and 2 from J; bases not matched to a gene: 4. The CDR3 protein is CASSQDQGTAYEQYF. The CDR3 region has the DNA TGTGCCAGCAGCCAAGATCAGGGGACAGCCTACGAGCAGTACTTC.

CDR3: CAISEMIDSQETQYF. The DNA of the CDR3 is TGTGCCATCAGTGAAATGATCGACAGCCAAGAGACCCAGTACTTC. The chain joins TRBV10-3 to TRBJ2-5; weak D call: TRBD1 (5 bases). The CDR3 loop spans 15 amino acids. V was clipped by 3 bases and J by 1 base, with 12 bases between them. Germline CDR1 ENHRY, CDR2 SYGVKD.

V usage is TRBV7-9 and J usage is TRBJ1-1; 7 bases are a match to TRBD1. Trimming removed 5 bases from V and 3 bases from J; junction bases left unmatched: 6. The CDR3 extends over 14 amino acids. Germline values: CDR1 SEHNR, CDR2 FQNEAQ (reference sequence). CDR3 sequence (DNA): TGTGCCAGCAGCAACCGGGACAGTTACACTGAAGCTTTCTTT. Protein product: CASSNRDSYTEAFF.

This clonotype was detected a few times. J is TRBJ2-5 and V is TRBV7-6, with D hard to call. Germline V gene sequence: CDR1 SGHVS, CDR2 FNYEAQ. CDR3 length: 14 amino acids. The V gene lost 1 base and the J gene lost 2 bases, with 8 bases spanning the gap. The CDR3 loop reads CASSLGAGQETQYF. As DNA, the CDR3 is TGTGCCAGCAGCTTAGGTGCCGGTCAAGAGACCCAGTACTTC.

This rearrangement joins TRBV24-1 to TRBJ2-5, with D possibly matching TRBD1 (6 bases). The V end was cut by 1 base, the J end by 1 base, with 9 bases between. Germline loops: CDR1 KGHDR, CDR2 SFDVKD. This CDR3 spans 15 amino acids. CDR3 amino acids: CATSDFAGVQETQYF. CDR3 DNA sequence: TGTGCCACCAGTGATTTTGCAGGGGTCCAAGAGACCCAGTACTTC.

V is TRBV12-3 or TRBV12-4 and J is TRBJ2-2; no clear D gene. The V end lost 7 bases, the J end lost 5 bases, and 14 bases lay between the germline ends. The CDR3 contains 14 residues. The CDR3 sequence is CASNRHGETGELFF. Here the CDR3 DNA reads TGTGCCAGCAATAGACACGGTGAGACCGGGGAGCTGTTTTTT.

The chain uses TRBV12-3 or TRBV12-4 and TRBJ1-5; TRBD1 is a possible D gene (5 bases). This CDR3 spans 13 amino acids. Trimming took off 0 bases at V and 5 bases at J, with 5 bases between the two ends. CDR3: CASSLARDQPQHF. The CDR3 DNA sequence: TGTGCCAGCAGTTTAGCCAGGGATCAGCCCCAGCATTTT.